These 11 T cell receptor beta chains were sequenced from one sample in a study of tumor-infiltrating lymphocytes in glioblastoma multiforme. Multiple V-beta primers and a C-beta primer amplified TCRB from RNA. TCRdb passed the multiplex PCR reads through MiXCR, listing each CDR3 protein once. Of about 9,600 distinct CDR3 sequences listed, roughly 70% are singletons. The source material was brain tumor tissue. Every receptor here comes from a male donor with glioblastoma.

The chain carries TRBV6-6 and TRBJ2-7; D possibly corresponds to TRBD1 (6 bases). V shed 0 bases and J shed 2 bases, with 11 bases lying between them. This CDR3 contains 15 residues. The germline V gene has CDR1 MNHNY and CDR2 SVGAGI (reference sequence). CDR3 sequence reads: CASSYSDRVTYEQYF. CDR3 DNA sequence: TGTGCCAGCAGTTACTCGGACAGAGTGACCTACGAGCAGTACTTC.

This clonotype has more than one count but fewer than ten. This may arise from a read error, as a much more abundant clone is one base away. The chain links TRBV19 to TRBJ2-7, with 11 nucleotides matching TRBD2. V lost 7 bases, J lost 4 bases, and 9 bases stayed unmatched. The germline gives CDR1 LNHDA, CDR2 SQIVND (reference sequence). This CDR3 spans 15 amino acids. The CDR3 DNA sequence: TGTGCCAGTACCCTGGGGCCTAGCGGGAGGTACGAGCAGTACTTC. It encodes CASTLGPSGRYEQYF. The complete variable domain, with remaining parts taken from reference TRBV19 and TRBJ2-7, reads DGGITQSPKYLFRKEGQNVTLSCEQNLNHDAMYWYRQDPGQGLRLIYYSQIVNDFQKGDIAEGYSVSREKKESFPLTVTSAQKNPTAFYLCASTLGPSGRYEQYFGPGTRLTVT.

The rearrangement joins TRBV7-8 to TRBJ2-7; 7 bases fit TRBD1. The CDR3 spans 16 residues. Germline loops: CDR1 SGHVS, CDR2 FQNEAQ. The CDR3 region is CDGSLEGTVTSYEQYF. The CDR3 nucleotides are TGTGACGGCAGCTTAGAGGGGACAGTTACCTCCTACGAGCAGTACTTC.

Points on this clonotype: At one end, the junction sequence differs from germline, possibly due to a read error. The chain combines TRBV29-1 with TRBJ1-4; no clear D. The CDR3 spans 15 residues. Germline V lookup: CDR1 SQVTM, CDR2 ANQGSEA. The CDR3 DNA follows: TGCAGCGCCCGATTGACGGGAGGATCTAACGAAAAACTGTTTTTT. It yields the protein CSARLTGGSNEKLFF.

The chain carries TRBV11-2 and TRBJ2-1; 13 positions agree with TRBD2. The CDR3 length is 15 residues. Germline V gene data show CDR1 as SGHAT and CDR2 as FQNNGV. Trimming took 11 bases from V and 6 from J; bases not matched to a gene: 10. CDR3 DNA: TGTGCCTGCAACCTAGGACTAGCGGGAGTCAATGAGCAGTTCTTC. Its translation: CACNLGLAGVNEQFF. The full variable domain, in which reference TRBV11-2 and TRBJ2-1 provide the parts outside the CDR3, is EAGVAQSPRYKIIEKRQSVAFWCNPISGHATLYWYQQILGQGPKLLIQFQNNGVVDDSQLPKDRFSAERLKGVDSTLKIQPAKLEDSAVYLCACNLGLAGVNEQFFGPGTRLTVL.

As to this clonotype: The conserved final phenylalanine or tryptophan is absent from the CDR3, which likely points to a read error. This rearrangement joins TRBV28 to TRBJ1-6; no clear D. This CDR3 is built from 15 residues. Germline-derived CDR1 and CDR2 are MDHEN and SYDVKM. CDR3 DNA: TGTGTCAGCAGTTCCCCGGTGGTCTATAATTCACCACTCCACTTA. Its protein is CVSSSPVVYNSPLHL.

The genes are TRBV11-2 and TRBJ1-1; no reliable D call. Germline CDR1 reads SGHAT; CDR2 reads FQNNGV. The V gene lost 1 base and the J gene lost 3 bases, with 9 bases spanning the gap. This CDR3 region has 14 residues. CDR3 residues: CASSLGLRDTEAFF. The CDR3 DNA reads TGTGCCAGCAGCTTAGGCTTGAGGGACACTGAAGCTTTCTTT.

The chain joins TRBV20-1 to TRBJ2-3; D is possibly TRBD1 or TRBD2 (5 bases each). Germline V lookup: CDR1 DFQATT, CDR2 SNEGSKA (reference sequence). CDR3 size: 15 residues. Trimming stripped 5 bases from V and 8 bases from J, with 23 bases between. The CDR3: CSAYRARGLPVTQYF. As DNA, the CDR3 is TGCAGTGCTTATAGGGCGAGGGGATTACCAGTTACGCAGTATTTT.

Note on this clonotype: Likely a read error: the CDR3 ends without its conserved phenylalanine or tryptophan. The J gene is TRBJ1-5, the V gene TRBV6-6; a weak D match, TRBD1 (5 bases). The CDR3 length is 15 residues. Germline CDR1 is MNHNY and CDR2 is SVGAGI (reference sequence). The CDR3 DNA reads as TGTGCCTGCAGTTACTCAGGGTTTACCAATAAGCCCCAGCATCTT. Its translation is CACSYSGFTNKPQHL.

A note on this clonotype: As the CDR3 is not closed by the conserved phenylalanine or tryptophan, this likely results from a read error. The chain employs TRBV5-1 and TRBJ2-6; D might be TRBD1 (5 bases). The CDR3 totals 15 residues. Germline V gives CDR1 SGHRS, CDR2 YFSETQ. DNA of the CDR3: TGCGCCAGCAGCTTGTTAGACTCTGGGGCCAAGGTCCTGACTATC. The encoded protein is CASSLLDSGAKVLTI.

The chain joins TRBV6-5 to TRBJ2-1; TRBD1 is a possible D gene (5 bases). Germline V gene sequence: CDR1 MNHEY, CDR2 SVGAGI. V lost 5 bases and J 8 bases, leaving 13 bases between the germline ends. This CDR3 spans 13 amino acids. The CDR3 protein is CASSPQDTYEQFF. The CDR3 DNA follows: TGTGCCAGCAGTCCCCAGGACACCTATGAGCAGTTCTTC.